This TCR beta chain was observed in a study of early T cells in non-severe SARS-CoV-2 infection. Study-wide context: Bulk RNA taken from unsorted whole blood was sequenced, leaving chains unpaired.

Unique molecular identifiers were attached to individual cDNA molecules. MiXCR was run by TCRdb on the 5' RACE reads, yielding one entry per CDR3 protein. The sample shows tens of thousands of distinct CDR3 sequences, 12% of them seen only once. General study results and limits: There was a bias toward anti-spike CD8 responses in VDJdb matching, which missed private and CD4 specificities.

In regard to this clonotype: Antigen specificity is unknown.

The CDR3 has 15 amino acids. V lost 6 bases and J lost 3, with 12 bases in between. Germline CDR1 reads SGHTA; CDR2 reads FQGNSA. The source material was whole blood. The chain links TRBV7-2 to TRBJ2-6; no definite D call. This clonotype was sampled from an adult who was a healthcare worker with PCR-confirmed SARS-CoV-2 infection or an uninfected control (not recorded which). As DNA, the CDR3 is TGTGCCAGCAGTCCGCTTCCTAATGGGGCCAACGTCCTGACTTTC. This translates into CASSPLPNGANVLTF.